Following are 27 T cell receptor beta chains from one sample sequenced in a study of a mutant IDH1 vaccine in newly diagnosed glioma. Time point indicated: week 5, during vaccination. Every single dose of the vaccine, 300 ug of mutant IDH1 20-mer peptide, came with topical imiquimod. Measured with immunoSEQ multiplex PCR; TCRdb has only the in-frame clones, and not every one. This sample carries tens of thousands of clones, approximately 82% of them seen once, and the ten largest clones take about 3.2%. Their antigens are not known. This sample comprised PBMCs, obtained from a glioma patient whose treatment included an IDH1 peptide vaccine. The receptors were sampled from a man aged 25-45 years with glioma.

This chain joins TRBV18 and TRBJ1-4; D is uncertain. This CDR3 is built from 13 residues. The ends were cut back, 0 bases at V and 14 bases at J, with 13 bases in the middle. The germline CDR1 and CDR2 sequences are KGHSH and LQKENI. The CDR3 region is CASSPPTLNSLFF. The CDR3 bases are TGTGCCAGCTCACCACCGACACTTAACAGCCTGTTTTTT.

This clone was seen only once. The chain links TRBV6-1 to TRBJ2-3, with unresolved D. V was cut by 9 bases and J by 2 bases, with 9 bases left in between. CDR1 is MNHNS, CDR2 SASEGT, per germline. This CDR3 is built from 12 residues. DNA for the CDR3: TGTGCCAGTGCGCAGTACACAGATACGCAGTATTTT. Translating gives CASAQYTDTQYF.

V and J are TRBV7-2 and TRBJ1-4; D is unresolved. This CDR3 spans 16 amino acids. Trimming cost V 5 bases and J 4 bases, with 17 bases left between them. The germline V gene has CDR1 SGHTA and CDR2 FQGNSA. CDR3 nucleotides: TGTGCCAGCAGCCTTGTTAGCCGGGTCCTTAATGAAAAACTGTTTTTT. The encoded protein is CASSLVSRVLNEKLFF.

The genes are TRBV28 and TRBJ1-2; no clear D gene. The germline gives CDR1 MDHEN, CDR2 SYDVKM. There are 15 residues in the CDR3. The V gene lost 3 bases and the J gene lost 1 base, with 12 bases spanning the gap. The DNA of the CDR3 is TGTGCCAGCAGTTTCGTGTCGGCTTTTAACTATGGCTACACCTTC. The encoded protein is CASSFVSAFNYGYTF.

The CDR3 DNA reads as TGTGCCAGCACGCTGGGCGGGACAGGGATCTACGAGCAGTACTTC. Protein sequence: CASTLGGTGIYEQYF. The rearrangement uses TRBV6-1 and TRBJ2-7; TRBD1 aligns across 9 bases. Germline V gene sequence: CDR1 MNHNS, CDR2 SASEGT. The CDR3 consists of 15 residues. V trimming: 7 bases; J trimming: 3 bases; junction bases outside the gene matches: 10.

The CDR3 nucleotides read TGTGCCAGCAGCCCTAGGACTGAGACCGATGAGCAGTTCTTC. Translation gives CASSPRTETDEQFF. V usage is TRBV4-2 and J usage is TRBJ2-1; D might be TRBD2 (5 bases). Germline V gene sequence: CDR1 LGHNA, CDR2 YNFKEQ. This CDR3 is built from 14 residues. V lost 4 bases to trimming and J lost 8 bases, with 15 bases between them.

The chain joins TRBV4-1 to TRBJ2-7; 7 nucleotides line up with TRBD1. The CDR3 extends over 14 amino acids. Trimming took 6 bases from V and 7 from J; bases not matched to a gene: 12. Germline lookup yields CDR1 MGHRA and CDR2 YSYEKL. CDR3 in amino acids: CASRLEGGAEEQYF. CDR3 nucleotide sequence: TGCGCCAGCAGGCTCGAAGGGGGCGCAGAAGAGCAGTACTTC.

This chain links TRBV15 with TRBJ2-7, with 11 nucleotides matching TRBD1. Looked up from germline, CDR1 is LNHNV and CDR2 is YYDKDF (reference sequence). Trimming cost V 1 base and J 5 bases; bases outside gene matches: 4. The CDR3 runs 15 residues. CDR3 in amino acids: CATSRGGQGADEQYF. CDR3 sequence (DNA): TGTGCCACCAGCAGAGGAGGACAGGGGGCCGACGAGCAGTACTTC.

The rearrangement uses TRBV18 and TRBJ1-5; D not resolved. Germline V gene data show CDR1 as KGHSH and CDR2 as LQKENI. CDR3 length: 19 residues. Trimming took 1 base from V and 0 from J, leaving 19 bases between them. The CDR3 DNA sequence: TGTGCCAGCTCACCACGAGGACTTCTGCTAGTTTCTAGCAATCAGCCCCAGCATTTT. It translates to CASSPRGLLLVSSNQPQHF.

The gene calls are TRBV9 and TRBJ2-1; 12 positions agree with TRBD2. Trimming removed 3 bases from V and 4 bases from J; junction bases left unmatched: 2. CDR3 length: 15 amino acids. Germline CDR1 reads SGDLS; CDR2 reads YYNGEE. The CDR3 coding sequence is TGTGCCAGCAGCGCCCTAGCGGGGGGGTACAATGAGCAGTTCTTC. Translated: CASSALAGGYNEQFF.

In nucleotides, the CDR3 is TGTGCCAGCAGCGTCTCAAATCTTCTCTACAATGAGCAGTTCTTC. It encodes CASSVSNLLYNEQFF. J is TRBJ2-1 and V is TRBV9, with D unresolved. Germline CDR1 SGDLS, CDR2 YYNGEE. CDR3 length: 15 residues. V lost 2 bases and J 3 bases, leaving 12 bases between the germline ends.

This clone occurred a few times. The chain links TRBV28 to TRBJ2-5; 9 positions match TRBD2. J lost 4 bases, V lost 7 bases, and 13 bases had no gene match. Germline loops: CDR1 MDHEN, CDR2 SYDVKM. This CDR3 has 16 amino acids. CDR3: CASTLGGAGGSETQYF. DNA for the CDR3: TGTGCCAGCACCCTAGGTGGAGCGGGGGGTTCAGAGACCCAGTACTTC.

The chain has TRBV29-1 and TRBJ1-2, with D maybe TRBD1 (6 bases). Trimming cost V 7 bases and J 2 bases, with 14 bases left between them. CDR1 is SQVTM, CDR2 ANQGSEA, per germline. CDR3 length equals 13 residues. The chain's CDR3 is CSAQTTGNYGYTF. The CDR3, as DNA: TGCAGCGCTCAAACTACAGGGAACTATGGCTACACCTTC.

The chain recombines TRBV6-5 with TRBJ2-3; D gene ambiguous. Germline V CDR1 and CDR2: MNHEY, SVGAGI. The CDR3 covers 13 residues. V lost 8 bases and J lost 1, with 10 bases in between. The CDR3 sequence is CASASGGTDTQYF. The CDR3 DNA follows: TGTGCCAGCGCTTCCGGTGGCACAGATACGCAGTATTTT.

This rearrangement joins TRBV5-5 to TRBJ1-1; tentative D call: TRBD1 (5 bases). V lost 3 bases and J 4 bases, leaving 25 bases between the germline ends. Per the germline V gene, CDR1 is SGHKS and CDR2 is YYEKEE (reference sequence). The length of the CDR3 is 18 residues. The CDR3 loop is CASSSVLGTTSGGTEAFF. The CDR3 DNA reads TGTGCCAGCAGCTCCGTCCTAGGGACCACATCGGGGGGCACTGAAGCTTTCTTT.

The chain links TRBV6-1 to TRBJ1-1, with D possibly TRBD1 on 5 matching bases. Germline V gene lookup returns CDR1 MNHNS and CDR2 SASEGT. This CDR3 is built from 14 residues. The V end lost 10 bases, the J end lost 1 base, and 16 bases lay between the germline ends. CDR3 sequence reads: CAIRKDRENTEAFF. The CDR3 nucleotides read TGTGCCATCCGTAAAGACAGAGAGAACACTGAAGCTTTCTTT.

The CDR3 DNA reads TGTGCCAGCAGCTTAGTGATGTCCGTAAGGGCCCTACAAGAGACCCAGTACTTC. It translates to CASSLVMSVRALQETQYF. The rearrangement uses TRBV11-2 and TRBJ2-5; unclear D gene. Trimming left V 1 base short and J 2 bases short, with 20 bases between. This CDR3 comprises 18 residues. Germline loops: CDR1 SGHAT, CDR2 FQNNGV.

This chain joins TRBV18 and TRBJ1-1; D remains unclear. Trimming stripped 2 bases from V and 3 bases from J, with 10 bases between. Germline lookup yields CDR1 KGHSH and CDR2 LQKENI. CDR3 length equals 14 residues. The CDR3 DNA reads TGTGCCAGCTCACCATTCAAGGGAGACACTGAAGCTTTCTTT. This sequence encodes CASSPFKGDTEAFF.

As regards this clone: Sequence at one end of the junction differs from germline and may be a read error. This rearrangement joins TRBV18 to TRBJ2-5; 8 bases align to TRBD2. CDR3 length: 14 amino acids. The germline V gene encodes CDR1 KGHSH and CDR2 LQKENI. CDR3 sequence (DNA): TGTGCCAGCTCCCCACCAGCGGGGGAAGAGACCCAGTACTTC. Protein: CASSPPAGEETQYF.

This sequence joins TRBV5-4 and TRBJ1-6; TRBD1 is a possible D gene (5 bases). The CDR3 consists of 14 residues. The ends were cut back, 3 bases at V and 7 bases at J, with 11 bases in the middle. Germline V gives CDR1 SGHNT, CDR2 YYREEE (reference sequence). CDR3 coding DNA: TGTGCCAGCAGCTGGAAAGGGGTCAATTCACCCCTCCACTTT. Its translation: CASSWKGVNSPLHF.

This clone was picked up a small number of times. V and J are TRBV6-1 and TRBJ1-5, with 7 bases identical to TRBD1. Germline V gene data show CDR1 as MNHNS and CDR2 as SASEGT. V gave up 6 bases and J gave up 2 bases; unmatched junction bases: 4. This CDR3 has 14 residues. This CDR3 is CASRPTGGNQPQHF. CDR3 sequence (DNA): TGTGCCAGCAGACCCACAGGGGGCAATCAGCCCCAGCATTTT.

This clone was seen only a few times. The chain carries TRBV7-8 and TRBJ1-1; maybe TRBD1 (5 bases). Germline V lookup: CDR1 SGHVS, CDR2 FQNEAQ. This CDR3 region has 13 residues. V lost 5 bases to trimming and J lost 1 base, with 8 bases between them. The CDR3: CASSVGENTEAFF. The CDR3 DNA follows: TGTGCCAGCAGCGTAGGGGAGAACACTGAAGCTTTCTTT.

Only one count was recorded for this clone. The chain couples TRBV6-1 to TRBJ1-2, with D tentatively TRBD1 (5 bases). The V gene's germline CDR1 is MNHNS and CDR2 SASEGT. The germline V and J ends were trimmed by 3 bases and 3 bases, with 11 bases remaining between them. This CDR3 is built from 14 residues. The CDR3 region has the DNA TGTGCCAGCAGTGACACGGGAGGGGACTATGGCTACACCTTC. This sequence encodes CASSDTGGDYGYTF.

The chain uses TRBV2 and TRBJ2-1; D is perhaps TRBD2 (5 bases). Germline values: CDR1 SNHLY, CDR2 FYNNEI. The CDR3 consists of 13 residues. The V and J ends lost 10 bases and 6 bases respectively, with 16 bases between them. CDR3 DNA: TGTGCCACCAGCGGAAGGGTCGGCAATGAGCAGTTCTTC. This translates into CATSGRVGNEQFF.

This clone was seen a single time. The chain links TRBV28 to TRBJ1-2; D ambiguous. The CDR3 is 16 amino acids. V gave up 7 bases and J gave up 4 bases, with 22 bases separating them. The germline CDR1 and CDR2 sequences are MDHEN and SYDVKM. CDR3 bases: TGTGCCAGCACCCCAGAGCGAGGCTACCAAGTCTATGGCTACACCTTC. The encoded protein is CASTPERGYQVYGYTF.

The CDR3 region is CASSPPENTEAFF. Here the CDR3 DNA reads TGTGCCAGCAGCCCACCTGAGAACACTGAAGCTTTCTTT. The rearrangement joins TRBV7-9 to TRBJ1-1, with D hard to call. The CDR3 is made up of 13 amino acids. From germline, CDR1 is SEHNR and CDR2 FQNEAQ (reference sequence). The V end was cut by 5 bases, the J end by 1 base, with 8 bases between.

The chain joins TRBV25-1 to TRBJ2-1, with 11 positions matching TRBD2. Per the germline V gene, CDR1 is MGHDK and CDR2 is SYGVNS. The CDR3 length is 17 residues. V lost 5 bases to trimming and J lost 0 bases; unmatched junction nucleotides: 6. In DNA, the CDR3 is TGTGCCAGCAGTTGGGGTAGCGGGGGGGCCTCCTACAATGAGCAGTTCTTC. Encoded protein: CASSWGSGGASYNEQFF. Complete variable domain (other parts from reference TRBV25-1 and TRBJ2-1): EADIYQTPRYLVIGTGKKITLECSQTMGHDKMYWYQQDPGMELHLIHYSYGVNSTEKGDLSSESTVSRIRTEHFPLTLESARPSHTSQYLCASSWGSGGASYNEQFFGPGTRLTVL.